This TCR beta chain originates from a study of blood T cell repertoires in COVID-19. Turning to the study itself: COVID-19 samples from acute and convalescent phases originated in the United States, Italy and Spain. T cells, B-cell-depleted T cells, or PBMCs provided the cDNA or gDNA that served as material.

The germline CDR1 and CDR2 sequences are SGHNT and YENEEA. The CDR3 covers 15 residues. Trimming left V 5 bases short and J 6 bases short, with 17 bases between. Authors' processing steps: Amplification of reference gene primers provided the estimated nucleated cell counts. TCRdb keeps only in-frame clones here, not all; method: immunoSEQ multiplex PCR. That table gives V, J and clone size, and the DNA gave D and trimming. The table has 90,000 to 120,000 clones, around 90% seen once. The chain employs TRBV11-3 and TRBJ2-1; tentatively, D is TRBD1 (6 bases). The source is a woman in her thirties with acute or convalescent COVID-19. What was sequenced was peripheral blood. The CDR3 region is CASSRAGQWANEQFF. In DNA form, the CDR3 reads TGTGCCAGCAGCCGGGCTGGACAGTGGGCCAATGAGCAGTTCTTC.